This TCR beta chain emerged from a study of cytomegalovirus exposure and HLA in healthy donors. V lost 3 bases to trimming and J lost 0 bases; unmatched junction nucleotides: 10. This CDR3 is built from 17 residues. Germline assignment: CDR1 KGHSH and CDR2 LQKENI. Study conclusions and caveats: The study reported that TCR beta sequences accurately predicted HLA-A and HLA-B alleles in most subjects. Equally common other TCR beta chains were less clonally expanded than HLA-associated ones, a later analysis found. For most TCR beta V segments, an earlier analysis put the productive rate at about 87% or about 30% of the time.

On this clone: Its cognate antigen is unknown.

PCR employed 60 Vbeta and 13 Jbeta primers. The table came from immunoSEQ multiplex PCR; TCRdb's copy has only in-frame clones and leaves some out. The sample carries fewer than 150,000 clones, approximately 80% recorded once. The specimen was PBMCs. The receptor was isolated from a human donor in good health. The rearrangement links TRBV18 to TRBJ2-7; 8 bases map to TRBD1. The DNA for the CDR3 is TGTGCCAGCTCACCCCGGGACAGGTCCCCAAGCTCCTACGAGCAGTACTTC. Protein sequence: CASSPRDRSPSSYEQYF.